These 20 T cell receptor beta chains came from one sample sequenced in a study of graft-versus-host responses after intestinal transplantation. TCRdb's table, derived via immunoSEQ multiplex PCR, lists solely in-frame clones and lacks some. The table includes approximately 37,000 clones, nearly 90% detected once. The sample was PBMCs, taken around 270 days after transplant. These receptors were collected from a human patient who received an intestinal transplant, so some T cells may come from the graft donor.

The rearrangement uses TRBV6-1 and TRBJ1-1; perhaps TRBD1 as D (5 bases). This CDR3 has 16 residues. V lost 2 bases to trimming and J lost 0 bases, with 13 bases between them. Germline CDR1 and CDR2: MNHNS and SASEGT. The CDR3 is CASSERRAYMNTEAFF. For the CDR3, the DNA is TGTGCCAGCAGTGAACGCAGGGCTTACATGAACACTGAAGCTTTCTTT.

The chain employs TRBV5-6 and TRBJ2-5; D is unclear. Germline lookup yields CDR1 SGHDT and CDR2 YYEEEE. The CDR3 contains 14 residues. Trimming removed 1 base at V and 0 bases at J, with 7 bases between. CDR3 DNA: TGTGCCAGCAGCTTGTGGTGGGACCAAGAGACCCAGTACTTC. This gives the protein CASSLWWDQETQYF. Based on the CDR3 plus reference TRBV5-6 and TRBJ2-5, the full variable domain is DAGVTQSPTHLIKTRGQQVTLRCSPKSGHDTVSWYQQALGQGPQFIFQYYEEEERQRGNFPDRFSGHQFPNYSSELNVNALLLGDSALYLCASSLWWDQETQYFGPGTRLLVL.

The chain recombines TRBV4-2 with TRBJ2-1; 11 bases align to TRBD2. This CDR3 spans 19 amino acids. The germline CDR1 and CDR2 sequences are LGHNA and YNFKEQ. The V and J ends lost 0 bases and 1 base, in that order; junction bases with no gene match: 8. CDR3 residues: CASSQEGGTSGGSYNEQFF. CDR3 sequence (DNA): TGTGCCAGCAGCCAAGAAGGGGGGACTAGCGGAGGATCCTACAATGAGCAGTTCTTC.

This clone has more than one count but fewer than ten. The chain recombines TRBV7-9 with TRBJ1-4; 8 nucleotides agree with TRBD1. The CDR3 contains 13 residues. The germline V gene encodes CDR1 SEHNR and CDR2 FQNEAQ (reference sequence). V shed 5 bases, J shed 12 bases, and the junction held 8 bases outside the gene matches. The CDR3 here is CASSPRQGMELFF. DNA for the CDR3: TGTGCCAGCAGCCCCAGACAGGGGATGGAACTGTTTTTT.

The gene calls are TRBV30 and TRBJ1-6; unclear D gene. V lost 5 bases and J lost 2, with 13 bases in between. The CDR3 loop spans 15 amino acids. Germline-derived CDR1 and CDR2 are GTSNPN and SVGIG (reference sequence). CDR3 nucleotides: TGTGCCTGGGATCCCCCGGGGACCTATAATTCACCCCTCCACTTT. As protein: CAWDPPGTYNSPLHF.

V gene TRBV19 combines with J gene TRBJ2-1; unclear D gene. Trimming took off 4 bases at V and 5 bases at J, with 18 bases between the two ends. Germline values: CDR1 LNHDA, CDR2 SQIVND (reference sequence). The CDR3 has 16 amino acids. CDR3 sequence: CASSRGTKLTDNEQFF. The CDR3 DNA reads as TGTGCCAGTAGTAGGGGTACTAAACTTACTGACAATGAGCAGTTCTTC.

The rearrangement joins TRBV5-1 to TRBJ1-6; D call uncertain. CDR3 length equals 14 residues. V gave up 0 bases and J gave up 8 bases, with 9 bases separating them. The germline CDR1 and CDR2 sequences are SGHRS and YFSETQ. The CDR3 nucleotides are TGCGCCAGCAGCTTGGTCGGATCTGATTCACCCCTCCACTTT. Its translation: CASSLVGSDSPLHF.

The gene calls are TRBV5-4 and TRBJ2-3; the D is unclear. The germline gives CDR1 SGHNT, CDR2 YYREEE (reference sequence). This CDR3 is 16 amino acids long. The V end lost 0 bases, the J end lost 6 bases, and 17 bases lay between the germline ends. The CDR3 loop reads CASSLAYVSWSDTQYF. CDR3 nucleotides: TGTGCCAGCAGCTTGGCCTATGTCTCCTGGTCCGATACGCAGTATTTT. Looking up the rest from reference TRBV5-4 and TRBJ2-3 gives the full variable domain: ETGVTQSPTHLIKTRGQQVTLRCSSQSGHNTVSWYQQALGQGPQFIFQYYREEENGRGNFPPRFSGLQFPNYSSELNVNALELDDSALYLCASSLAYVSWSDTQYFGPGTRLTVL.

The rearrangement joins TRBV25-1 to TRBJ1-5; 7 bases fit TRBD1. V lost 8 bases to trimming and J lost 1 base; unmatched junction nucleotides: 11. Germline CDR1 reads MGHDK; CDR2 reads SYGVNS. CDR3 length: 16 residues. CDR3 DNA sequence: TGTGCCAGCGGGGGGGCAGGGGGGGAAAGCAATCAGCCCCAGCATTTT. It yields the protein CASGGAGGESNQPQHF.

CDR3 amino acids: CASSPRTGNYEQYF. The CDR3 nucleotides read TGTGCCAGCAGCCCTCGGACAGGGAACTACGAGCAGTACTTC. The chain recombines TRBV11-3 with TRBJ2-7, with 8 nucleotides matching TRBD1. The ends lost 5 bases at V and 3 bases at J; junction bases unmatched: 6. This CDR3 is 14 amino acids long. CDR1 is SGHNT and CDR2 is YENEEA in the germline V gene.

This clone came up a few times. The CDR3 here is CASSYARGSYEQYF. The CDR3 nucleotides read TGTGCCAGCAGTTACGCGCGGGGCTCCTACGAGCAGTACTTC. The chain recombines TRBV6-5 with TRBJ2-7, with TRBD2 as a possible D gene (6 bases). CDR1 is MNHEY, CDR2 SVGAGI, per germline. This CDR3 is 14 amino acids long. V dropped 2 bases and J dropped 0 bases, with 8 bases sitting between them.

The CDR3: CASSQSMIEAAEAFF. The DNA of the CDR3 is TGTGCCAGCAGCCAATCGATGATAGAGGCCGCTGAAGCTTTCTTT. The chain joins TRBV16 to TRBJ1-1; D unresolved. From germline, CDR1 is KGHSY and CDR2 FQNENV. V was clipped by 0 bases and J by 6 bases, with 14 bases between them. The CDR3 is 15 residues long. Complete variable domain (other parts from reference TRBV16 and TRBJ1-1): GEEVAQTPKHLVRGEGQKAKLYCAPIKGHSYVFWYQQVLKNEFKFLISFQNENVFDETGMPKERFSAKCLPNSPCSLEIQATKLEDSAVYFCASSQSMIEAAEAFFGQGTRLTVV.

This clone was seen only once. The chain links TRBV7-9 to TRBJ2-7; D not certain. The CDR3 contains 13 residues. Trimming removed 2 bases from V and 3 bases from J, with 8 bases in between. CDR1 and CDR2 (germline): SEHNR, FQNEAQ (reference sequence). CDR3 loop: CASSLPLGYEQYF. In DNA, the CDR3 is TGTGCCAGCAGCTTACCCCTAGGCTACGAGCAGTACTTC.

The sample holds one count of this clone. The J gene is TRBJ2-1, the V gene TRBV11-2; D is unresolved. V was shortened by 4 bases and J by 6 bases, with 13 bases between the two germline ends. The CDR3 is 14 amino acids. Germline V gives CDR1 SGHAT, CDR2 FQNNGV. The CDR3: CASSYPGRFNEQFF. The CDR3 region has the DNA TGTGCCAGCAGCTACCCAGGAAGGTTCAATGAGCAGTTCTTC.

V and J are TRBV5-1 and TRBJ2-5, with TRBD1 identical over 8 bases. The CDR3 is 14 amino acids. CDR1 SGHRS and CDR2 YFSETQ come from the germline V gene. V dropped 4 bases and J dropped 3; count of bases not matched to a gene: 5. CDR3 region: CASSADRAEETQYF. CDR3 nucleotides: TGCGCCAGCAGCGCGGACAGGGCGGAAGAGACCCAGTACTTC. Full variable domain (rest looked up from reference TRBV5-1 and TRBJ2-5): KAGVTQTPRYLIKTRGQQVTLSCSPISGHRSVSWYQQTPGQGLQFLFEYFSETQRNKGNFPGRFSGRQFSNSRSEMNVSTLELGDSALYLCASSADRAEETQYFGPGTRLLVL.

The rearrangement links TRBV27 to TRBJ2-7; D perhaps matches TRBD2 (5 bases). CDR3 length: 14 amino acids. V was cut by 6 bases and J by 2 bases, with 14 bases left in between. Germline V gene data show CDR1 as MNHEY and CDR2 as SMNVEV (reference sequence). Written as DNA, the CDR3 is TGTGCCAGCAGCCGTAACCACGGGGCCTACGAGCAGTACTTC. Encoded protein: CASSRNHGAYEQYF.

The genes are TRBV6-5 and TRBJ2-3, with D unclear. CDR3 length: 14 amino acids. V dropped 6 bases and J dropped 1 base, with 11 bases sitting between them. Germline CDR1 is MNHEY and CDR2 is SVGAGI. The CDR3, as DNA: TGTGCCAGCAGGAGACCTGGTGGCACAGATACGCAGTATTTT. Its protein is CASRRPGGTDTQYF.

The genes are TRBV7-9 and TRBJ2-3, with TRBD2 identical over 9 bases. V lost 4 bases, J lost 2 bases, and 4 bases stayed unmatched. CDR1 and CDR2 from the germline V gene are SEHNR and FQNEAQ (reference sequence). The CDR3 is 15 residues long. The CDR3: CASSYLAGLTDTQYF. CDR3 coding DNA: TGTGCCAGCAGCTATCTAGCGGGGCTCACAGATACGCAGTATTTT.

This rearrangement joins TRBV27 to TRBJ2-4; maybe TRBD2 (6 bases). V lost 0 bases to trimming and J lost 7 bases, with 13 bases between them. CDR3 length equals 15 residues. Looked up from germline, CDR1 is MNHEY and CDR2 is SMNVEV (reference sequence). Written as DNA, the CDR3 is TGTGCCAGCAGTTTATCATTAGGTCGGGGGAACATTCAGTACTTC. Its translation: CASSLSLGRGNIQYF.

Remarks on this clone: The same CDR3 is also encoded by other DNA sequences in this sample. The J gene is TRBJ1-1, the V gene TRBV11-3; D possibly corresponds to TRBD1 (6 bases). The germline CDR1 and CDR2 sequences are SGHNT and YENEEA. There are 14 residues in the CDR3. Deletions cut 4 bases from V and 5 bases from J, with 14 bases between. The CDR3: CASSSQGGGTEAFF. CDR3 coding DNA: TGTGCCAGCAGCTCACAGGGAGGGGGGACTGAAGCTTTCTTT.